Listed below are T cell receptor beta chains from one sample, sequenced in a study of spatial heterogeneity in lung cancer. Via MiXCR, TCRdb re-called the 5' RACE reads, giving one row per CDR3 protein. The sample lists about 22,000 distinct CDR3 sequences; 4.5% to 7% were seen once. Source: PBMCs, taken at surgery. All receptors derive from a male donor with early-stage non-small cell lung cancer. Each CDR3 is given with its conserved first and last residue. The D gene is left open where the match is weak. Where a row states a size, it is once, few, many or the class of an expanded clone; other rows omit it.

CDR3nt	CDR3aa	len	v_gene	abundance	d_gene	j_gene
TGTGCCAGCAGCTACACTACAGGGATAAATCAGCCCCAGCATTTT	CASSYTTGINQPQHF	15	TRBV5-5	many	NA	TRBJ1-5
TGCAGCGTTCGAACTACAGGGGGCGCTGGGGCCAACGTCCTGACTTTC	CSVRTTGGAGANVLTF	16	TRBV29-1	NA	TRBD1	TRBJ2-6
TGTGCTAGTGGTTTGGACACAGGGTTAGAGCAGTTCTTC	CASGLDTGLEQFF	13	TRBV12-5	many	NA	TRBJ2-1
TGTGCCAGCAGCTACCTAGGGACCTCTGGAAACACCATATATTTT	CASSYLGTSGNTIYF	15	TRBV9	many	NA	TRBJ1-3
TGTGCCAGCAGGCGACTAGCGTCCTCTTCCTACGAGCAGTACTTC	CASRRLASSSYEQYF	15	TRBV6-6	many	TRBD2	TRBJ2-7
TGCGCCAGCAGCCCCCTGCGGGAGGGAGACGAGCAGTTCTTC	CASSPLREGDEQFF	14	TRBV5-1	few	TRBD2	TRBJ2-1
TGTGCCAGCATCACGGGGGGTACAGGGGCCGAGCAGTACTTC	CASITGGTGAEQYF	14	TRBV28	many	NA	TRBJ2-7
TGTGCCAGCAGCTTAGTGGTAAATCAGCCCCAGCATTTT	CASSLVVNQPQHF	13	TRBV7-2	few	NA	TRBJ1-5
TGTGCCAGCAGCCCCTCCGGAAATGGCCTAGCCAAAAACATTCAGTACTTC	CASSPSGNGLAKNIQYF	17	TRBV13	few	NA	TRBJ2-4
TGTGCCAGCAGCTTAGTGGCGGGAGGGCGGAATACGCAGTATTTT	CASSLVAGGRNTQYF	15	TRBV7-9	many	TRBD2	TRBJ2-3
TGTGCCAGCAGCCCAAACGAAGCGGGACTCAATGAGCAGTTCTTC	CASSPNEAGLNEQFF	15	TRBV7-2	many	TRBD2	TRBJ2-1
TGTGCCAGCAGCTTAGTGCCCGGGGGGGAAGAGACCCAGTACTTC	CASSLVPGGEETQYF	15	TRBV7-2	many	TRBD2	TRBJ2-5
TGTGCCAGCAGTTCCGGCCGGGACACACGGGTAGGGCAGTACTTC	CASSSGRDTRVGQYF	15	TRBV6-6	many	NA	TRBJ2-7
TGTGCCAGCAGCTTAGTGTTGAGCACAGATACGCAGTATTTT	CASSLVLSTDTQYF	14	TRBV7-9	many	NA	TRBJ2-3
TGTGCCAGCAGTTTGGCATCCGGGAGTCCCAAGACCCAGTACTTC	CASSLASGSPKTQYF	15	TRBV27	many	NA	TRBJ2-5
TGCAGCGTTGAACCCTGGACTGAAGCTTTCTTT	CSVEPWTEAFF	11	TRBV29-1	many	NA	TRBJ1-1
TGCAGTGGGCTCTCCGGGAGATACTACGAGCAGTACTTC	CSGLSGRYYEQYF	13	TRBV20-1	few	NA	TRBJ2-7
TGTGCCAGCAGCTTAGAAAGGTCTATATCCGAGCAGTACTTC	CASSLERSISEQYF	14	TRBV7-9	few	NA	TRBJ2-7
TGTGCCTGGAGTACAGGTCGCTCTGGGGCCAACGTCCTGACTTTC	CAWSTGRSGANVLTF	15	TRBV30	NA	NA	TRBJ2-6
TGCAGCTCCAAGGGGGCTGGGAACATTCAGTACTTC	CSSKGAGNIQYF	12	TRBV29-1	many	TRBD1	TRBJ2-4
TGCAGCGTGGACAGGGAAGACACTGAAGCTTTCTTT	CSVDREDTEAFF	12	TRBV29-1	many	TRBD1	TRBJ1-1
TGTGCCAGCACCGCCTACCAAGAGACCCAGTACTTC	CASTAYQETQYF	12	TRBV7-6	many	NA	TRBJ2-5
TGTGCCACCAGTGATTTAACAGGGGTCTTTTACAATGAGCAGTTCTTC	CATSDLTGVFYNEQFF	16	TRBV24-1	many	TRBD1	TRBJ2-1
TGTGCCAGCAACCGGGACTCTACTGTTGCCAACTATGGCTACACCTTC	CASNRDSTVANYGYTF	16	TRBV2	many	NA	TRBJ1-2
TGCAGTGCTCCCGACCGAGGCAAGACAAACATTCAGTACTTC	CSAPDRGKTNIQYF	14	TRBV20-1	NA	NA	TRBJ2-4
TGCGCCAGCAGCTTGGCCTCTGGCCTTTCACAGGGAAGTTTCTACGAGCAGTACTTC	CASSLASGLSQGSFYEQYF	19	TRBV5-1	many	NA	TRBJ2-7
TGTGCCAGCAGCTTAGGCCCCGGGGAGCTGTTTTTT	CASSLGPGELFF	12	TRBV7-9	medium-sized	NA	TRBJ2-2
TGTGCCAGCACCAACGCACCGGGGCAGTACTTC	CASTNAPGQYF	11	TRBV2	few	NA	TRBJ2-7
TGTGCCAGCACCCACGGCCTAGGGAGCGTCACAGATACGCAGTATTTT	CASTHGLGSVTDTQYF	16	TRBV7-6	NA	NA	TRBJ2-3
TGCGCCAGCAGCCAAGATGTGCTGGACACTGAAGCTTTCTTT	CASSQDVLDTEAFF	14	TRBV4-1	many	NA	TRBJ1-1
TGTGCCAGCAGCTTATCCGGTACTAGCAATCAGCCCCAGCATTTT	CASSLSGTSNQPQHF	15	TRBV7-3	many	NA	TRBJ1-5
TGTGCCAGTAGCGGGGAGGGCACAGATACGCAGTATTTT	CASSGEGTDTQYF	13	TRBV19	few	NA	TRBJ2-3
TGTGCCAGCAGTGTTGAGCGGGGGGCCTACAATGAGCAGTTCTTC	CASSVERGAYNEQFF	15	TRBV7-2	NA	TRBD2	TRBJ2-1
TGTGCCAGCTCCGGGGGGCCCTCCAAGAAGTACGAGCAGTACTTC	CASSGGPSKKYEQYF	15	TRBV7-2	many	NA	TRBJ2-7
TGTGCCAGCACCATAGAGGGGGGGCCTTTAGAGACCCAGTACTTC	CASTIEGGPLETQYF	15	TRBV28	many	NA	TRBJ2-5
TGTGCCAGCAGCTTATCACCTCTAGCGGGGCGGCAGTATTTT	CASSLSPLAGRQYF	14	TRBV7-3	NA	TRBD2	TRBJ2-3
TGTGCCAGCAGCCGTGGGAGCGGGAGGGTTAATGAGCAGTTCTTC	CASSRGSGRVNEQFF	15	TRBV6-5	many	TRBD2	TRBJ2-1
TGTGCCAGCAGTTTATGGACGGGAGGACGGCTTAATCAGCCCCAGCATTTT	CASSLWTGGRLNQPQHF	17	TRBV28	many	NA	TRBJ1-5
TGTGCCAGCAGCCAAGATCCCACCGGGAGGGGATTGGGAGATACGCAGTATTTT	CASSQDPTGRGLGDTQYF	18	TRBV4-2	many	TRBD2	TRBJ2-3
TGCAGTGCCTCCACCCGGACTAGCGGGATCCGCTCCTACAATGAGCAGTTCTTC	CSASTRTSGIRSYNEQFF	18	TRBV20-1	many	TRBD2	TRBJ2-1
TGTGCCAGTAATCATGGGATTGGAGGGCCCCAGCATTTT	CASNHGIGGPQHF	13	TRBV19	many	NA	TRBJ1-5
TGTGCCATCAGTGAGTGGACAGGGACCTACGAGCAGTACTTC	CAISEWTGTYEQYF	14	TRBV10-3	NA	TRBD1	TRBJ2-7
TGTGCCAGTAGTATCTCAGCGGTCCAGCAAGAGACCCAGTACTTC	CASSISAVQQETQYF	15	TRBV19	many	NA	TRBJ2-5
TGTGCCAGCAGCTTCGGGGACAGGGGGCGCACCGGGGAGCTGTTTTTT	CASSFGDRGRTGELFF	16	TRBV7-2	many	TRBD1	TRBJ2-2
TGTGCCAGCAGAGGGACAGGGTTTTCCTACAATGAGCAGTTCTTC	CASRGTGFSYNEQFF	15	TRBV7-9	many	TRBD1	TRBJ2-1
TGTGCCAGCAGCTCCGGACAGGGGGGCAACACTGAAGCTTTCTTT	CASSSGQGGNTEAFF	15	TRBV7-9	few	TRBD1	TRBJ1-1
TGCGCCAGCAGCTGGGGGGCTGGGGCCAACGTCCTGACTTTC	CASSWGAGANVLTF	14	TRBV5-1	many	NA	TRBJ2-6
TGTGCCATCAGCGACAGGGGTCAGTCAGATGAGCAGTTCTTC	CAISDRGQSDEQFF	14	TRBV10-3	many	TRBD1	TRBJ2-1
TGTGCCAGCAGCACCGACAGCGAGGGGACCTATAATTCACCCCTCCACTTT	CASSTDSEGTYNSPLHF	17	TRBV28	many	NA	TRBJ1-6
TGTGCCAGCCGGCAGGCAGGGATGAACACTGAAGCTTTCTTT	CASRQAGMNTEAFF	14	TRBV2	many	NA	TRBJ1-1
TGTGCCAGCAGCTTAGACAGCAGCAATCAGCCCCAGCATTTT	CASSLDSSNQPQHF	14	TRBV7-2	many	NA	TRBJ1-5
TGTGCCCTTAAAGGACAGGGGGATTCACCCCTCCACTTT	CALKGQGDSPLHF	13	TRBV7-9	many	TRBD1	TRBJ1-6
TGCAGTGCTAGAAGGAGGGTAGCCGTCTACGAGCAGTACTTC	CSARRRVAVYEQYF	14	TRBV20-1	many	NA	TRBJ2-7
TGTGCCAGCAGCTCCGGACAGCAGGGAGAGACCCAGTACTTC	CASSSGQQGETQYF	14	TRBV7-3	many	NA	TRBJ2-5
TGTGCCAGCAGCTTAGTGCGGGAGTCCCGGGCAGAAGAGACCCAGTACTTC	CASSLVRESRAEETQYF	17	TRBV7-8	medium-sized	TRBD2	TRBJ2-5
TGTGCCAGCAGCCAAGTCGCGGGGATAAGCTACAATGAGCAGTTCTTC	CASSQVAGISYNEQFF	16	TRBV4-2	many	NA	TRBJ2-1
TGCAGTGCCCCGCCGGGGGGGTCGGACGAGCAGTACTTC	CSAPPGGSDEQYF	13	TRBV20-1	many	TRBD2	TRBJ2-7